The 17 T cell receptor beta chains below were found in one sample sequenced in a study of blood T cell repertoires in COVID-19. Assay: immunoSEQ multiplex PCR; the TCRdb copy retains only in-frame clones and omits some. This sample has around 170,000 clones, with 89% found just once. The sequenced material came from peripheral blood. The source is a man aged 60-69 years with acute or convalescent COVID-19.

The CDR3 nucleotides read TGTGCCAGCTCACCAACCAATCTCGGACAGGGGCACTACAATGAGCAGTTCTTC. Its protein is CASSPTNLGQGHYNEQFF. The chain joins TRBV18 to TRBJ2-1; 9 nucleotides align to TRBD1. From germline, CDR1 is KGHSH and CDR2 LQKENI. CDR3 size: 18 residues. V shed 2 bases and J 3 bases; nucleotides not matched to a gene: 11.

The rearrangement joins TRBV24-1 to TRBJ1-3, with 9 bases aligning to TRBD1. The V and J ends lost 5 bases and 4 bases, in that order; junction bases with no gene match: 8. Germline V gene lookup returns CDR1 KGHDR and CDR2 SFDVKD. The CDR3 consists of 16 residues. CDR3 protein: CATSAFDGQGGNTIYF. The CDR3 region has the DNA TGTGCCACCAGTGCGTTCGACGGACAGGGGGGAAACACCATATATTTT.

V gene TRBV3-1 (or the pseudogene TRBV3-2) combines with J gene TRBJ2-7; 10 bases map to TRBD1. The CDR3 length is 14 residues. Germline V lookup: CDR1 LGHDT, CDR2 YNNKEL (reference sequence). Unmatched junction bases numbered 8, after V lost 6 bases and J lost 6 bases. CDR3 coding DNA: TGTGCCAGCAGGTCCGGGACAGGGGCCGGCGAGCAGTACTTC. Translating gives CASRSGTGAGEQYF.

This clone was picked up one time. This chain joins TRBV7-9 and TRBJ2-7, with a possible D match to TRBD2 (6 bases). Trimming removed 1 base from V and 7 bases from J, with 11 bases in between. The CDR3 runs to 13 residues. Germline CDR1 is SEHNR and CDR2 is FQNEAQ (reference sequence). The CDR3 is CASSLGGAGEQYF. CDR3 nucleotides: TGTGCCAGCAGCTTAGGGGGCGCGGGGGAGCAGTACTTC.

J is TRBJ1-1 and V is TRBV18; D call uncertain. Germline lookup yields CDR1 KGHSH and CDR2 LQKENI. The CDR3 has 14 amino acids. Trimming removed 3 bases at V and 1 base at J, with 9 bases between. The CDR3 DNA reads as TGTGCCAGCTCACCGTGGGCAGGGAACACTGAAGCTTTCTTT. It encodes CASSPWAGNTEAFF.

With respect to this clone: As the CDR3 is not closed by the conserved phenylalanine or tryptophan, this likely results from a read error. The limits of the CDR3 on the DNA are not certain, so only TCRdb's listed CDR3 is given. This sequence joins TRBV2 and TRBJ2-7; the table's D call, TRBD1, has no DNA check behind it. The CDR3 comprises 12 residues, both ends counted. In germline, CDR1 is SNHLY, CDR2 FYNNEI. The CDR3 protein is CASRLDNSPPLC.

On this clone itself: Since a much larger clone is just one base distant, this may be a read error. The chain has TRBV27 and TRBJ1-1; 7 bases agree with TRBD1. V lost 1 base, J lost 4 bases, and 0 bases stayed unmatched. Germline V CDR1 and CDR2: MNHEY, SMNVEV (reference sequence). The CDR3 sequence is 13 residues long. CDR3 nucleotides: TGTGCCAGCAGTTTATACAGGGGCACTGAAGCTTTCTTT. This codes for CASSLYRGTEAFF.

V usage is TRBV6-5 and J usage is TRBJ1-3; TRBD1 is a possible D gene (6 bases). The CDR3 loop spans 15 amino acids. V lost 6 bases and J lost 2, with 14 bases in between. Looked up from germline, CDR1 is MNHEY and CDR2 is SVGAGI. The CDR3, as DNA: TGTGCCAGCAGCGTCGAAAGGGGGACTGGAAACACCATATATTTT. Amino acids: CASSVERGTGNTIYF.

J is TRBJ1-2 and V is TRBV18, with D maybe TRBD1 (6 bases). V lost 3 bases, J lost 11 bases, and 13 bases lay in between. The germline V gene encodes CDR1 KGHSH and CDR2 LQKENI. The CDR3 has 12 residues. The chain's CDR3 is CASSPAGQLYTF. For the CDR3, the DNA is TGTGCCAGCTCACCTGCCGGACAGCTTTACACCTTC.

This chain links TRBV29-1 with TRBJ2-7; 7 bases match TRBD1. CDR3 length: 13 residues. V lost 4 bases to trimming and J lost 4 bases; unmatched junction nucleotides: 7. The germline V gene has CDR1 SQVTM and CDR2 ANQGSEA. The CDR3 here is CSVGTGAIYEQYF. As DNA, the CDR3 is TGCAGCGTTGGCACAGGGGCAATTTACGAGCAGTACTTC.

CDR3 sequence (DNA): TGCGCCAGCAGCCAACAACAGGGGGCGCGAGAGACCCAGTACTTC. Its translation is CASSQQQGARETQYF. V is TRBV5-1 and J is TRBJ2-5; 9 positions agree with TRBD1. V was clipped by 4 bases and J by 4 bases; unmatched bases: 8. This CDR3 has 15 residues. Germline values: CDR1 SGHRS, CDR2 YFSETQ.

V and J are TRBV25-1 and TRBJ2-3; D is perhaps TRBD2 (6 bases). This CDR3 region has 13 residues. Between the trimmed V and J ends, which lost 4 bases and 6 bases, there was a span of 11 bases. CDR1 MGHDK and CDR2 SYGVNS come from the germline V gene. The CDR3 sequence: CASSGSGADTQYF. CDR3 nucleotide sequence: TGTGCCAGCAGTGGTAGCGGCGCCGATACGCAGTATTTT.

In this sample, this clone turned up a few times. This rearrangement joins TRBV10-3 to TRBJ1-4; 7 nucleotides align to TRBD1. Germline assignment: CDR1 ENHRY and CDR2 SYGVKD. There are 15 residues in the CDR3. J lost 4 bases, V lost 4 bases, and 6 bases had no gene match. In nucleotides, the CDR3 is TGTGCCATCAGTGCTCGGGGACAGAATAATGAAAAACTGTTTTTT. It is translated as CAISARGQNNEKLFF.

The gene calls are TRBV5-8 and TRBJ1-4; D is unresolved. Trimming removed 0 bases at V and 6 bases at J, with 12 bases between. The CDR3 runs 15 residues. Germline lookup yields CDR1 SGHTS and CDR2 YDEGEE. This CDR3 is CASSLEPREDEKLFF. CDR3 nucleotide sequence: TGTGCCAGCAGCTTGGAACCGAGAGAGGATGAAAAACTGTTTTTT.

The V and J genes are TRBV4-2 and TRBJ2-1, with no clear D. V was shortened by 2 bases and J by 12 bases, with 8 bases between the two germline ends. Germline V gene sequence: CDR1 LGHNA, CDR2 YNFKEQ. The CDR3 has 11 amino acids. Here the CDR3 reads CASSQNAGQFF. CDR3 sequence (DNA): TGTGCCAGCAGCCAAAACGCCGGGCAGTTCTTC.

This clone was counted once. The rearrangement links TRBV10-1 to TRBJ2-1; TRBD1 matches at 8 bases. The CDR3 contains 12 residues. CDR1 and CDR2 from the germline V gene are WNHNN and SYGVQD (reference sequence). The V gene end was trimmed by 5 bases and the J gene end by 9 bases; junction bases not matched to a gene: 3. As DNA, the CDR3 is TGCGCCAGCAGTAGACAGGGGAGTGAGCAGTTCTTC. Amino acid sequence: CASSRQGSEQFF.

The V call is TRBV5-3, the J call TRBJ1-2; TRBD1 matches 7 bases. TRBV5-3 is identified as an open reading frame with a role that is uncertain. The CDR3 covers 17 residues. The V gene end was trimmed by 4 bases and the J gene end by 2 bases; junction bases not matched to a gene: 14. The CDR3 reads CARSRSFPGQKNYGYTF. CDR3 in DNA: TGTGCCAGAAGCCGTTCCTTCCCGGGACAGAAAAACTATGGCTACACCTTC.